This paragraph reports one T cell receptor beta chain. The target antigen is unknown. Only in-frame clones appear in the TCRdb table, and some are missing; sequencing was by immunoSEQ multiplex PCR. The sample holds about 350,000 clones; more than 85% are singletons and the top ten take 5%. Germline-derived CDR1 and CDR2 are SGHNT and YYREEE (reference sequence). With V trimmed by 1 base and J by 10 bases, 6 bases remained unmatched. The CDR3 length is 13 residues. This entry is derived from a study of Ad26.COV2.S vaccination and SARS-CoV-2 variants. Overall study: A COV1001 Ad26.COV2.S trial-arm participant provided the sample.

Documented treatment: some 20 received Ad26.COV2.S at low or high dose, single or two shots; several received placebo; per-sample allocation not given. All samples were drawn on day 63, counting from the first vaccine or placebo injection. Study-level results: Measurement of non-spike TCR breadth gave similar results in vaccine and placebo recipients.

The sample here was peripheral blood, taken in a trial of Ad26.COV2.S vaccine versus placebo. The chain has TRBV5-4 and TRBJ1-1; 8 bases are a match to TRBD1. The sequence was obtained from a person between 18 and 59 years old who received the Ad26.COV2.S COVID-19 vaccine or a placebo. CDR3 residues: CASSLPQGARAFF. The CDR3 nucleotides read TGTGCCAGCAGCTTGCCCCAGGGGGCAAGAGCTTTCTTT.